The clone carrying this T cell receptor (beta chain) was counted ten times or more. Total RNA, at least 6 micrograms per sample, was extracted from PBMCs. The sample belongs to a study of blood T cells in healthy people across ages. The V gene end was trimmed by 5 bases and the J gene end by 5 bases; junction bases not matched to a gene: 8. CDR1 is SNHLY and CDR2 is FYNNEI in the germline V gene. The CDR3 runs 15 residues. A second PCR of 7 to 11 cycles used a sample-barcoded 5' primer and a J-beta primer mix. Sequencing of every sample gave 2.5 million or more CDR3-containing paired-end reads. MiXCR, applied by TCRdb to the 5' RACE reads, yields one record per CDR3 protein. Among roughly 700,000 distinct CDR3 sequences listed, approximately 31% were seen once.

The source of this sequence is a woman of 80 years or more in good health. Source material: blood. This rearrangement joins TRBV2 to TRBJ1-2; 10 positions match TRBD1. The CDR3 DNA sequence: TGTGCCAGCAGTAGGTGGGGACAGGGGAGTTATGGCTACACCTTC. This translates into CASSRWGQGSYGYTF.